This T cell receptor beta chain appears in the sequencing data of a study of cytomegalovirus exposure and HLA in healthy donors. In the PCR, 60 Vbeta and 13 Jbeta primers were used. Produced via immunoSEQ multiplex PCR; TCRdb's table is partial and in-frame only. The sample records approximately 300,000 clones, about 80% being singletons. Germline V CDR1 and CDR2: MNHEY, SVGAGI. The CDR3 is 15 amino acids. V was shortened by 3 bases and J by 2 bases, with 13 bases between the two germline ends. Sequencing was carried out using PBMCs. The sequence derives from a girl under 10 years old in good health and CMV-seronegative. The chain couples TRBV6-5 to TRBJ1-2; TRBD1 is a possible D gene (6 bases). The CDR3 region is CASSYNGQGNYGYTF. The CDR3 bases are TGTGCCAGCAGTTATAATGGGCAGGGGAACTATGGCTACACCTTC.